Below are 8 T cell receptor beta chains sequenced from a single sample in a study of cytomegalovirus exposure and HLA in healthy donors. This PCR relied on a set of 60 Vbeta primers and 13 Jbeta primers. Here immunoSEQ multiplex PCR was the method, and the copy in TCRdb shows in-frame clones only, minus some. The sample carries about 94,000 clones, roughly 75% recorded once. The specimen sequenced was PBMCs. The receptors stem from an older woman in good health and CMV-seronegative.

The chain couples TRBV5-1 to TRBJ2-1; TRBD2 aligns across 11 bases. The germline V gene encodes CDR1 SGHRS and CDR2 YFSETQ. After removal of 4 bases from V and 3 bases from J, the junction contained 3 bases not matched to a gene. This CDR3 has 15 residues. The CDR3 DNA is TGCGCCAGCAGCCCTGGGACTAGCGGCTACAATGAGCAGTTCTTC. It codes for CASSPGTSGYNEQFF.

In its sample, this clone was seen a few times. CDR3 nucleotide sequence: TGTGCCAGCAGTGAATCCGGGACAGGGTTTTACAATGAGCAGTTCTTC. Its translation: CASSESGTGFYNEQFF. The gene calls are TRBV25-1 and TRBJ2-1, with TRBD1 identical over 9 bases. The CDR3 sequence is 16 residues long. After removal of 1 base from V and 4 bases from J, the junction contained 5 bases not matched to a gene. CDR1 and CDR2 from the germline V gene are MGHDK and SYGVNS.

V gene TRBV10-3 combines with J gene TRBJ2-2; 10 positions match TRBD2. Germline-derived CDR1 and CDR2 are ENHRY and SYGVKD. The length of the CDR3 is 16 residues. After removal of 10 bases from V and 7 bases from J, the junction contained 15 bases not matched to a gene. Here the CDR3 reads CASSVGLAESSGELFF. The CDR3 DNA is TGTGCCAGCTCGGTCGGACTAGCGGAAAGTAGCGGGGAGCTGTTTTTT.

The chain recombines TRBV6-6 with TRBJ1-4; D might be TRBD1 (5 bases). Trimming cost V 2 bases and J 6 bases, with 10 bases left between them. Germline V gene sequence: CDR1 MNHNY, CDR2 SVGAGI (reference sequence). The CDR3 has 14 amino acids. CDR3 sequence: CASSYDGGYEKLFF. CDR3 sequence (DNA): TGTGCCAGCAGTTACGACGGGGGGTATGAAAAACTGTTTTTT.

In DNA, the CDR3 is TGTGCCAGCAGTGAGGGTCCCCGACAGGGAGAGCAGTTCTTC. Encoded protein: CASSEGPRQGEQFF. The gene calls are TRBV2 and TRBJ2-1; TRBD1 matches 7 bases. The CDR3 runs 14 residues. The trim removed 3 bases at V and 10 bases at J, leaving 9 bases unmatched. Germline lookup yields CDR1 SNHLY and CDR2 FYNNEI.

The chain is built from TRBV6-6 and TRBJ1-2; tentatively, D is TRBD1 (5 bases). Germline lookup yields CDR1 MNHNY and CDR2 SVGAGI (reference sequence). With 0 bases removed from V and 6 bases from J, the gap between germline ends came to 11 bases. The CDR3 is 14 amino acids. As DNA, the CDR3 is TGTGCCAGCAGTTACTCGATCGTGGGGCATGGCTACACCTTC. Protein sequence: CASSYSIVGHGYTF.

This chain connects TRBV27 to TRBJ2-7, with 9 bases lining up with TRBD2. The germline gives CDR1 MNHEY, CDR2 SMNVEV (reference sequence). This CDR3 has 16 amino acids. V dropped 2 bases and J dropped 1; count of bases not matched to a gene: 6. This CDR3 is CASSLDQTSGSYEQYF. The CDR3 DNA follows: TGTGCCAGCAGTTTAGACCAGACTAGCGGTTCCTACGAGCAGTACTTC.

About this clone: The junction shows a germline mismatch at one end, possibly a read error. This chain joins TRBV20-1 and TRBJ2-7; TRBD2 is a possible D gene (6 bases). CDR1 is DFQATT and CDR2 is SNEGSKA in the germline V gene (reference sequence). This CDR3 comprises 10 residues. The CDR3 DNA reads TGCAGTGCTCTTTATAGCGGTCCACTCTTC. It specifies CSALYSGPLF.